These 30 T cell receptor beta chains originate from one sample sequenced in a study of T cells in Graves' hyperthyroidism and ophthalmopathy. Amplification yielded TCR beta CDR3 regions, with RNA transcripts as the source. HTBI primers were employed in a first-round RT-PCR of the TCR CDR3. One entry per CDR3 protein results from TCRdb running MiXCR on the multiplex PCR reads. The table has hundreds of thousands of distinct CDR3 sequences, approximately 18% seen once. Sequenced material: blood. The receptors stem from a middle-aged man with Graves' ophthalmopathy.

This clonotype was counted only a few times. The chain couples TRBV10-3 to TRBJ1-4; maybe TRBD1 (5 bases). Germline V gene lookup returns CDR1 ENHRY and CDR2 SYGVKD. The CDR3 extends over 16 amino acids. V lost 5 bases, J lost 7 bases, and 20 bases lay in between. CDR3: CAISSDGRGRGEKLFF. Written as DNA, the CDR3 is TGTGCCATCAGTTCGGACGGTCGGGGACGGGGTGAAAAACTGTTTTTT.

The CDR3 coding sequence is TGTGCCAGCAGCCAAGATCATACTCAGAGCACAGATACGCAGTATTTT. It specifies CASSQDHTQSTDTQYF. The chain has TRBV3-1 and TRBJ2-3; no reliable D call. V was clipped by 0 bases and J by 0 bases, with 10 bases between them. The CDR3 spans 16 residues. Germline CDR1 reads LGHDT; CDR2 reads YNNKEL (reference sequence).

This clonotype was seen at least ten times. This chain connects TRBV3-1 to TRBJ1-1; D is uncertain. V lost 0 bases, J lost 1 base, and 9 bases lay in between. Germline V gene lookup returns CDR1 LGHDT and CDR2 YNNKEL (reference sequence). The CDR3 sequence is 15 residues long. The CDR3 reads CASSQEVAPNTEAFF. The CDR3, as DNA: TGTGCCAGCAGCCAAGAGGTAGCCCCGAACACTGAAGCTTTCTTT.

This clonotype was seen at least ten times. This chain's CDR3 is CASGAANTGELFF. The CDR3 DNA follows: TGTGCCAGCGGGGCCGCGAACACCGGGGAGCTGTTTTTT. The chain combines TRBV11-2 with TRBJ2-2; TRBD1 might be the D (5 bases). Germline CDR1 and CDR2: SGHAT and FQNNGV. The CDR3 is 13 residues long. The V end was cut by 8 bases, the J end by 0 bases, with 7 bases between.

This clonotype was counted ten times or more. The rearrangement joins TRBV5-1 to TRBJ2-1, with 11 bases fitting TRBD2. The CDR3 contains 15 residues. Germline V gives CDR1 SGHRS, CDR2 YFSETQ. Losses at the gene ends were 0 bases for V and 8 bases for J; bases not matched to a gene: 4. The CDR3 spells CASSLALAGGDEQFF. CDR3 sequence (DNA): TGCGCCAGCAGCTTGGCCCTAGCGGGAGGTGATGAGCAGTTCTTC.

J is TRBJ2-1 and V is TRBV5-1; D is possibly TRBD1 (6 bases). The V end was cut by 4 bases, the J end by 1 base, with 12 bases between. CDR1 SGHRS and CDR2 YFSETQ come from the germline V gene. This CDR3 spans 15 amino acids. CDR3 DNA: TGCGCCAGCAGCGTCGGCCAGGGGTCCTACAATGAGCAGTTCTTC. Residues: CASSVGQGSYNEQFF.

This clonotype occurred a few times. V and J are TRBV28 and TRBJ2-7; possible D gene TRBD2, 5 bases. This CDR3 has 18 amino acids. Trimming removed 0 bases from V and 2 bases from J, with 20 bases in between. Germline CDR1 MDHEN, CDR2 SYDVKM. CDR3 residues: CASSLWRLAEEGTYEQYF. DNA of the CDR3: TGTGCCAGCAGTTTATGGAGGCTAGCTGAGGAAGGAACCTACGAGCAGTACTTC.

This clonotype has only a few counts. CDR3 in amino acids: CASSSGPGRGGNAEAFF. The CDR3 DNA sequence: TGCGCCAGCAGCTCAGGCCCCGGTCGGGGGGGGAATGCTGAAGCTTTCTTT. The rearrangement joins TRBV5-1 to TRBJ1-1; a weak D match, TRBD1 (5 bases). This CDR3 spans 17 amino acids. The germline gives CDR1 SGHRS, CDR2 YFSETQ. V was clipped by 3 bases and J by 6 bases, with 24 bases between them.

The chain employs TRBV6-2 or TRBV6-3 and TRBJ1-5; D remains ambiguous. The CDR3 loop spans 13 amino acids. V lost 7 bases, J lost 6 bases, and 13 bases lay in between. Germline V gives CDR1 MNHEY, CDR2 SVGEGT. CDR3 protein: CASTLRSSQPQHF. CDR3 DNA: TGTGCCAGCACATTGAGGTCCAGTCAGCCCCAGCATTTT.

The sample holds a few counts of this clonotype. The V gene is TRBV7-6, the J gene TRBJ1-1; 7 bases agree with TRBD1. V dropped 5 bases and J dropped 4; count of bases not matched to a gene: 13. Germline assignment: CDR1 SGHVS and CDR2 FNYEAQ. The CDR3 runs to 16 residues. Here the CDR3 DNA reads TGTGCCAGCAGCGACCGGACAGGTCTTATGGGCACTGAAGCTTTCTTT. Encoded protein: CASSDRTGLMGTEAFF.

This chain links TRBV6-1 with TRBJ1-5, with D perhaps TRBD1 (5 bases). Per the germline V gene, CDR1 is MNHNS and CDR2 is SASEGT. CDR3 size: 15 residues. V was pared by 7 bases and J by 3 bases, with 16 bases between. The CDR3 is CASTSSGGVNQPQHF. As DNA, the CDR3 is TGTGCCAGCACCTCCTCGGGGGGGGTCAATCAGCCCCAGCATTTT.

There are a few counts of this clonotype. This sequence joins TRBV10-2 and TRBJ1-1; unclear D gene. The CDR3 is 13 amino acids. Germline CDR1 and CDR2: WSHSY and SAAADI. V was cut by 2 bases and J by 5 bases, with 9 bases left in between. The chain's CDR3 is CASSELVGTEAFF. Here the CDR3 DNA reads TGCGCCAGCAGTGAGCTAGTGGGAACTGAAGCTTTCTTT.

This clonotype has ten or more counts. The chain has TRBV11-1 and TRBJ2-1; D unresolved. The V and J ends lost 0 bases and 4 bases respectively, with 10 bases between them. CDR3 length equals 15 residues. The germline V gene encodes CDR1 SGHAT and CDR2 FQDESV (reference sequence). CDR3 nucleotides: TGTGCCAGCAGCTTAGCGCAAAGGGTGTACAATGAGCAGTTCTTC. Protein sequence: CASSLAQRVYNEQFF.

This clonotype was counted ten times or more. The V call is TRBV5-1, the J call TRBJ1-3; 9 bases fit TRBD1. CDR3 length: 17 amino acids. CDR1 and CDR2 from the germline V gene are SGHRS and YFSETQ. Losses at the gene ends were 0 bases for V and 2 bases for J; bases not matched to a gene: 6. CDR3 residues: CASSLEAQGATGNTIYF. CDR3 DNA: TGCGCCAGCAGCTTGGAGGCACAGGGGGCCACTGGAAACACCATATATTTT.

This clonotype came up many times. V gene TRBV20-1 combines with J gene TRBJ2-3; D gene ambiguous. This CDR3 has 12 amino acids. Germline V CDR1 and CDR2: DFQATT, SNEGSKA (reference sequence). V was trimmed by 8 bases and J by 4 bases, leaving 13 bases between them. The CDR3 DNA is TGCAGTACCCTAGTACTCTCAGATACGCAGTATTTT. It translates to CSTLVLSDTQYF.

This clonotype was picked up a small number of times. The chain recombines TRBV5-1 with TRBJ1-3; D possibly corresponds to TRBD1 (6 bases). Germline V gives CDR1 SGHRS, CDR2 YFSETQ. This CDR3 has 14 residues. V lost 3 bases and J 4 bases, leaving 11 bases between the germline ends. The CDR3 DNA reads as TGCGCCAGCAGCTCGACCACAGGGGGAAACACCATATATTTT. Protein: CASSSTTGGNTIYF. The full variable domain, rest sourced from reference TRBV5-1 and TRBJ1-3, is KAGVTQTPRYLIKTRGQQVTLSCSPISGHRSVSWYQQTPGQGLQFLFEYFSETQRNKGNFPGRFSGRQFSNSRSEMNVSTLELGDSALYLCASSSTTGGNTIYFGEGSWLTVV.

This clonotype was observed many times. The rearrangement joins TRBV11-2 to TRBJ2-2; tentative D call: TRBD1 (6 bases). The ends were cut back, 2 bases at V and 2 bases at J, with 9 bases in the middle. The germline V gene encodes CDR1 SGHAT and CDR2 FQNNGV. This CDR3 is 15 amino acids long. This CDR3 reads CASSLWTVNTGELFF. DNA of the CDR3: TGTGCCAGCAGCTTATGGACAGTTAACACCGGGGAGCTGTTTTTT.

Many counts were recorded for this clonotype. The V gene is TRBV20-1, the J gene TRBJ2-1, with a possible D match to TRBD1 (6 bases). The V end was cut by 6 bases, the J end by 0 bases, with 12 bases between. Germline loops: CDR1 DFQATT, CDR2 SNEGSKA (reference sequence). This CDR3 spans 14 amino acids. CDR3 residues: CSAIRGPSYNEQFF. Here the CDR3 DNA reads TGCAGTGCCATCAGGGGCCCCTCCTACAATGAGCAGTTCTTC.

This clonotype has at least ten counts. The CDR3 DNA follows: TGCAGTGCCCCCTCGGTGGCGGGAGGTTACGAGCAGTACTTC. It encodes CSAPSVAGGYEQYF. V usage is TRBV20-1 and J usage is TRBJ2-7; 8 nucleotides align to TRBD2. There are 14 residues in the CDR3. Per the germline V gene, CDR1 is DFQATT and CDR2 is SNEGSKA (reference sequence). V gave up 6 bases and J gave up 4 bases; unmatched junction bases: 11.

The sample holds a few counts of this clonotype. The CDR3 DNA follows: TGCAGCGTTCCAAAAAGGGGGCTAGCGGCTATCACAGATACGCAGTATTTT. Encoded protein: CSVPKRGLAAITDTQYF. The V gene is TRBV29-1, the J gene TRBJ2-3; the D call may be TRBD1 or TRBD2 (7 bases each). With 5 bases removed from V and 2 bases from J, the gap between germline ends came to 23 bases. This CDR3 has 17 residues. Germline CDR1 reads SQVTM; CDR2 reads ANQGSEA.

This clonotype has at least ten counts. The V call is TRBV20-1, the J call TRBJ2-7, with D unresolved. CDR1 and CDR2 from the germline V gene are DFQATT and SNEGSKA (reference sequence). This CDR3 contains 14 residues. V dropped 5 bases and J dropped 7 bases, with 21 bases sitting between them. CDR3 bases: TGCAGTGCTGAGCCGAGCCCGACGACGCGGGAGCAGTACTTC. Protein: CSAEPSPTTREQYF.

The chain combines TRBV20-1 with TRBJ2-3; the D gene is possibly TRBD2 (6 bases). The CDR3 covers 15 residues. The germline V and J ends were trimmed by 1 base and 5 bases, with 16 bases remaining between them. Looked up from germline, CDR1 is DFQATT and CDR2 is SNEGSKA (reference sequence). Here the CDR3 reads CSARAPVVAVDTQYF. As DNA, the CDR3 is TGCAGTGCTAGAGCCCCGGTGGTAGCGGTAGATACGCAGTATTTT.

The chain joins TRBV20-1 to TRBJ2-2, with D unclear. Germline V gene data show CDR1 as DFQATT and CDR2 as SNEGSKA (reference sequence). This CDR3 comprises 14 residues. V was trimmed by 2 bases and J by 5 bases, leaving 12 bases between them. Here the CDR3 reads CSARPPRLTGELFF. In DNA, the CDR3 is TGCAGTGCTAGACCACCCCGATTAACCGGGGAGCTGTTTTTT.

This clonotype was detected a few times. The gene calls are TRBV12-3 or TRBV12-4 and TRBJ2-7, with D tentatively TRBD2 (6 bases). The CDR3 has 13 residues. Trimming shortened V by 3 bases and J by 6 bases, and 12 bases separated the two germline ends. The CDR3, as DNA: TGTGCCAGCAGTTTGCTTCCGGGGGTCGAGCAGTACTTC. It codes for CASSLLPGVEQYF.

This clonotype was counted ten times or more. This sequence joins TRBV2 and TRBJ2-7; no firm D call. The V gene's germline CDR1 is SNHLY and CDR2 FYNNEI. The CDR3 sequence is 12 residues long. V lost 6 bases and J lost 3, with 9 bases in between. The CDR3 region has the DNA TGTGCCAGCAGCGACGCGCACTACGAGCAGTACTTC. This encodes CASSDAHYEQYF.

This chain uses TRBV12-3 or TRBV12-4 with TRBJ1-2; TRBD1 matches 12 bases. V lost 11 bases to trimming and J lost 8 bases; unmatched junction nucleotides: 3. This CDR3 is 11 amino acids long. CDR3 in amino acids: CAAGTGGGYTF. The CDR3 DNA sequence: TGTGCCGCCGGGACAGGGGGCGGCTACACCTTC.

This clonotype has at least ten counts. The chain employs TRBV20-1 and TRBJ2-5, with D perhaps assigned TRBD1 or TRBD2 (6 bases each). Trimming cost V 4 bases and J 4 bases, with 13 bases left between them. The CDR3 covers 13 residues. Germline CDR1 reads DFQATT; CDR2 reads SNEGSKA (reference sequence). As DNA, the CDR3 is TGCAGTGCTATTCGGGGGCTAAGAGAGACCCAGTACTTC. As protein: CSAIRGLRETQYF.

This chain links TRBV28 with TRBJ2-1, with 7 positions matching TRBD2. The CDR3 spans 16 residues. Trimming removed 2 bases from V and 4 bases from J; junction bases left unmatched: 8. Germline CDR1 and CDR2: MDHEN and SYDVKM. Here the CDR3 DNA reads TGTGCCAGCAGTTTAGTACTGGGACTACGATACAATGAGCAGTTCTTC. It specifies CASSLVLGLRYNEQFF. Combining the CDR3 with reference TRBV28 and TRBJ2-1 gives the whole variable domain DVKVTQSSRYLVKRTGEKVFLECVQDMDHENMFWYRQDPGLGLRLIYFSYDVKMKEKGDIPEGYSVSREKKERFSLILESASTNQTSMYLCASSLVLGLRYNEQFFGPGTRLTVL.

This clonotype was observed a handful of times. This chain connects TRBV19 to TRBJ1-5; 7 nucleotides agree with TRBD1. The ends lost 2 bases at V and 4 bases at J; junction bases unmatched: 5. Germline loops: CDR1 LNHDA, CDR2 SQIVND (reference sequence). This CDR3 contains 15 residues. The CDR3: CASSITGAENQPQHF. CDR3 bases: TGTGCCAGTAGTATAACAGGGGCGGAAAATCAGCCCCAGCATTTT.

The chain links TRBV20-1 to TRBJ1-1; TRBD1 might be the D (5 bases). The V gene's germline CDR1 is DFQATT and CDR2 SNEGSKA (reference sequence). The CDR3 totals 13 residues. V dropped 4 bases and J dropped 11 bases, with 20 bases sitting between them. CDR3 nucleotide sequence: TGCAGTGCTATCGGGACCTACAGCGGCGAGGCTTTCTTT. Translation gives CSAIGTYSGEAFF.